These 13 T cell receptor beta chains were sequenced from one sample in a study of T cell responses to AZD1222 COVID-19 vaccine. This table comes from immunoSEQ multiplex PCR, and its TCRdb copy is limited to in-frame clones, with some not included. The data hold fewer than 200,000 clones, with roughly 88% observed a single time. This material consisted of peripheral blood, taken on day 0 of AZD1222 vaccination. Every receptor here comes from an adult in good health.

This chain joins TRBV2 and TRBJ1-4, with D perhaps TRBD1 (5 bases). Germline-derived CDR1 and CDR2 are SNHLY and FYNNEI. This CDR3 has 14 residues. The V gene lost 8 bases and the J gene lost 11 bases, with 21 bases spanning the gap. For the CDR3, the DNA is TGTGCCAGCTCGGACACGGGTCCCTCGGCGAAACTGTTTTTT. It yields the protein CASSDTGPSAKLFF.

The V call is TRBV29-1, the J call TRBJ2-7, with a weak D call TRBD1 (6 bases). Trimming shortened V by 1 base and J by 7 bases, and 11 bases separated the two germline ends. The CDR3 is 12 residues long. Germline lookup yields CDR1 SQVTM and CDR2 ANQGSEA. This CDR3 is CSVEATGYEQYF. The CDR3 coding sequence is TGCAGCGTTGAAGCCACAGGGTATGAGCAGTACTTC.

The V gene is TRBV7-6, the J gene TRBJ1-3; D possibly corresponds to TRBD1 (5 bases). Trimming took 5 bases from V and 0 from J, leaving 14 bases between them. Germline-derived CDR1 and CDR2 are SGHVS and FNYEAQ. The length of the CDR3 is 16 residues. The CDR3 DNA reads TGTGCCAGCAGCCTTTGGGACGCCTACTCTGGAAACACCATATATTTT. Its translation: CASSLWDAYSGNTIYF.

The chain employs TRBV7-9 and TRBJ2-7; 7 nucleotides agree with TRBD1. V lost 8 bases to trimming and J lost 3 bases; unmatched junction nucleotides: 10. This CDR3 comprises 14 residues. CDR1 and CDR2 (germline): SEHNR, FQNEAQ (reference sequence). The DNA for the CDR3 is TGTGCCAGCGCCTTTAGTGGACAGGACTACGAGCAGTACTTC. Translation: CASAFSGQDYEQYF.

V and J are TRBV6-4 and TRBJ2-2; the match to TRBD2 covers 9 bases. CDR1 is MRHNA and CDR2 is SNTAGT in the germline V gene. After removal of 0 bases from V and 3 bases from J, the junction contained 2 bases not matched to a gene. The CDR3 contains 16 residues. The CDR3 DNA reads as TGTGCCAGCAGTGACTCGACTAGCGGATACACCGGGGAGCTGTTTTTT. Residues: CASSDSTSGYTGELFF.

The chain couples TRBV30 to TRBJ1-5; 8 bases map to TRBD1. The CDR3 is made up of 13 amino acids. With V trimmed by 7 bases and J by 6 bases, 8 bases remained unmatched. Germline V lookup: CDR1 GTSNPN, CDR2 SVGIG (reference sequence). The CDR3 DNA reads as TGTGCCTTCCCAGGGGGCCGGAGTCAGCCCCAGCATTTT. This gives the protein CAFPGGRSQPQHF.

The chain recombines TRBV5-1 with TRBJ2-6; D is perhaps TRBD1 (6 bases). Trimming cost V 4 bases and J 4 bases, with 24 bases left between them. The CDR3 extends over 19 amino acids. Per germline, CDR1 SGHRS and CDR2 YFSETQ. The CDR3 DNA is TGCGCCAGCAGCCCTAACCCCGAGACAGGTTCCTCCGGGGCCAACGTCCTGACTTTC. It is translated as CASSPNPETGSSGANVLTF.

This rearrangement joins TRBV6-5 to TRBJ2-1; D may be TRBD2 (5 bases). The CDR3 runs to 13 residues. Germline lookup yields CDR1 MNHEY and CDR2 SVGAGI. Trimming removed 7 bases from V and 7 bases from J, with 14 bases in between. The chain's CDR3 is CASMGVARNEQFF. The CDR3, as DNA: TGTGCCAGCATGGGCGTAGCGAGGAATGAGCAGTTCTTC.

The rearrangement joins TRBV6-1 to TRBJ2-5; 14 bases fit TRBD2. This CDR3 has 16 residues. Germline assignment: CDR1 MNHNS and CDR2 SASEGT. The junction had 5 bases not matched to a gene; V was cut back by 4 bases and J by 4 bases. CDR3 sequence: CASSATTSGRGETQYF. The CDR3, as DNA: TGTGCCAGCAGTGCTACGACTAGCGGGAGGGGAGAGACCCAGTACTTC.

The CDR3 sequence: CASSQWGGNTIYF. In DNA form, the CDR3 reads TGTGCCAGCAGCCAGTGGGGGGGAAACACCATATATTTT. The chain couples TRBV7-2 to TRBJ1-3, with D perhaps TRBD1 (5 bases). V was trimmed by 5 bases and J by 4 bases, leaving 9 bases between them. This CDR3 has 13 residues. Germline-derived CDR1 and CDR2 are SGHTA and FQGNSA.

V gene TRBV19 combines with J gene TRBJ1-5; 10 bases match TRBD1. The ends lost 5 bases at V and 4 bases at J; junction bases unmatched: 8. CDR3 length: 16 amino acids. The germline V gene encodes CDR1 LNHDA and CDR2 SQIVND (reference sequence). CDR3 region: CASSAEGDRGNQPQHF. The CDR3 nucleotides are TGTGCCAGTAGTGCCGAGGGGGACAGGGGAAATCAGCCCCAGCATTTT.

This chain joins TRBV28 and TRBJ1-6; possibly TRBD1 for D (5 bases). Trimming pared 0 bases from V and 6 bases from J, leaving 9 bases between. Germline loops: CDR1 MDHEN, CDR2 SYDVKM. CDR3 length: 15 residues. CDR3 sequence reads: CASSLWGEPNSPLHF. CDR3 bases: TGTGCCAGCAGTTTATGGGGGGAGCCTAATTCACCCCTCCACTTT.

This clone showed up just once. The gene calls are TRBV24-1 and TRBJ2-7, with 9 bases lining up with TRBD1. The CDR3 extends over 15 amino acids. The J segment lost 1 base and the V segment lost 5 bases, leaving 5 bases of the junction unmatched. The V gene's germline CDR1 is KGHDR and CDR2 SFDVKD. CDR3 DNA: TGTGCCACCAGTGGAGAGACAGGGGGGTCCTACGAGCAGTACTTC. This sequence encodes CATSGETGGSYEQYF.